The clone carrying this T cell receptor beta chain was seen a few times. Its antigen is not known. This entry is derived from a study of blood T cells in healthy people across ages. Study-wide results and caveats: Roughly linear declines in TCR beta diversity per million T cells occurred with age.

The use of a sample-barcoded 5' primer and a J-beta primer mix characterized a second PCR of about 7 to 12 cycles. TCRdb itself ran the 5' RACE reads through MiXCR, one entry per CDR3 protein. Of 720,000 or so distinct CDR3 sequences in the sample, 40% to 45% are singletons; the top ten hold 25% to 35%. The sample consisted of blood. The sequence was obtained from a man at least 80 years old in good health.

CDR3 DNA sequence: TGTGCTAGTGGTCGGGACCCGAACACCGGGGAGCTGTTTTTT. The encoded protein is CASGRDPNTGELFF. The chain employs TRBV12-5 and TRBJ2-2, with D perhaps being TRBD1 or TRBD2 (5 bases each). Between the trimmed V and J ends, which lost 5 bases and 0 bases, there was a span of 7 bases. Looked up from germline, CDR1 is LGHNT and CDR2 is FRNRAP. There are 14 residues in the CDR3.